This record concerns one T cell receptor (beta chain) sequence. Some clones are missing from TCRdb's copy, which holds only in-frame ones; the method was immunoSEQ multiplex PCR. This table has about 160,000 clones, around 89% appearing once. The CDR3 covers 16 residues. V was pared by 1 base and J by 4 bases, with 5 bases of the junction left unmatched. Germline V gene sequence: CDR1 SGHTA, CDR2 FQGNSA. The data originate from a study of blood T cell repertoires in COVID-19. Sequenced input: peripheral blood. The genes are TRBV7-2 and TRBJ2-7, with 12 bases identical to TRBD2. The sequence came from a man younger than 35 with COVID-19, enrolled during active disease. This CDR3 reads CASSLGASGRAYEQYF. CDR3 bases: TGTGCCAGCAGCTTAGGGGCTAGCGGGAGGGCGTACGAGCAGTACTTC.